This T cell receptor (beta chain) is drawn from a study of cytomegalovirus exposure and HLA in healthy donors. This clone was counted only a few times. What it recognizes is unknown. Other DNA sequences within the sample encode an identical CDR3. In the PCR, 60 Vbeta and 13 Jbeta primers were used. Sequencing was performed with immunoSEQ multiplex PCR; in TCRdb, only in-frame clones are kept and a portion is missing. The data show 250,000 to 350,000 clones, roughly 89% seen once. Study results and caveats: In an earlier analysis, productive rearrangement rates for most beta V segments clustered near 87% or 30%. It was reported that the classifier diagnosed cytomegalovirus status with high specificity and sensitivity in both the original and validation cohorts.

In nominal health when sampled, donors likely had unrecorded immune exposures nonetheless. The sequenced sample consisted of PBMCs. The sequence was collected from a middle-aged man in good health and CMV-seropositive.

This chain's CDR3 is CSVSRSGRRHMNTEAFF. In nucleotides, the CDR3 is TGCAGCGTGTCCAGAAGTGGGAGACGGCATATGAACACTGAAGCTTTCTTT. The chain recombines TRBV29-1 with TRBJ1-1; D is ambiguous. The germline CDR1 and CDR2 sequences are SQVTM and ANQGSEA. The CDR3 has 17 amino acids. Trimming took 6 bases from V and 0 from J, leaving 23 bases between them.